This T cell receptor beta chain was obtained from a study of Graves' ophthalmopathy and Graves' hyperthyroidism. Findings and caveats of the study: Ophthalmopathy progression prediction by the model yielded a sensitivity of about 71% and a specificity of 72.22%. Detected in blood as well were most expanded thyroid clonotypes with frequency above 0.001.

This clonotype was counted ten times or more. Its antigen is unknown. Beta-chain TCR CDR3 regions were amplified from RNA transcripts. First-round RT-PCR used HTBI primers; second-round multiplex PCR followed. TCRdb re-analysed the multiplex PCR reads in MiXCR, keeping a single row per CDR3 protein. This table has 300,000 or so distinct CDR3 sequences, around a sixth appearing once. The CDR3 consists of 15 residues. Per the germline V gene, CDR1 is LNHDA and CDR2 is SQIVND (reference sequence). J lost 1 base, V lost 4 bases, and 6 bases had no gene match. Sequencing used peripheral blood. The chain combines TRBV19 with TRBJ1-2, with 7 bases fitting TRBD1. The sequence was collected from an adult man with Graves' ophthalmopathy. The CDR3 is CASSRDRDSNYGYTF. DNA of the CDR3: TGTGCCAGTAGTAGAGACCGGGACAGTAACTATGGCTACACCTTC.